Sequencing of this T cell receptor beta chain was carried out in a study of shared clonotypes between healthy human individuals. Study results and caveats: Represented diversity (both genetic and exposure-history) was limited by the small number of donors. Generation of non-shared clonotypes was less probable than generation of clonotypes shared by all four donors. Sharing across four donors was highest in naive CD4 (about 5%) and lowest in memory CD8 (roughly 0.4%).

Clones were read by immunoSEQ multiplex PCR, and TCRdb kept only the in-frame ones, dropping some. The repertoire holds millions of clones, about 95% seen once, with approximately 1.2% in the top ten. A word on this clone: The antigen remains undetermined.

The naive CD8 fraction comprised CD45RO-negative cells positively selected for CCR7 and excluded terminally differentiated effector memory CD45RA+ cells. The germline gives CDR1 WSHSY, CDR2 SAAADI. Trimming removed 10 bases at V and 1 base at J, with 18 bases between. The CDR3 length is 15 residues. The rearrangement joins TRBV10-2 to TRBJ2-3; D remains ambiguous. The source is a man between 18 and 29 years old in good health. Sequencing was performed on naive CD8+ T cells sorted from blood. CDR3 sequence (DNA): TGCGCCATCCAAAACCCGGGTGGTGGCACAGATACGCAGTATTTT. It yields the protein CAIQNPGGGTDTQYF.